A single sample is the source of the 4 T cell receptor beta chains below, sequenced in a study of shared T cell receptors in the human thymus (dated by TCRdb to about 2021). The method behind the library was the immunoSEQ multiplex PCR assay. TCRdb re-hosts the immuneACCESS table, in-frame sequences only. Its copies lack some clones; in the studies checked, an unresolved V gene accounts for under half of them, and the cause for the rest is not known. The sample table holds hundreds of thousands of clones, of which approximately 80% were seen once. The top ten clones comprise 0.013% of the sample. These sequences were also reported in another study, on human thymus T cells.

The sequencing input was thymocytes. These receptors all stem from a boy under three years old with a congenital heart defect. Donor details come from another sample of the same person, matched by shared clones.

The V and J genes are TRBV4-2 and TRBJ2-7; TRBD2 agrees at 7 bases. The CDR3 runs 15 residues. Trimming cost V 4 bases and J 2 bases; bases outside gene matches: 8. Per the germline V gene, CDR1 is LGHNA and CDR2 is YNFKEQ. The CDR3 spells CASSPIAGTPYEQYF. The DNA for the CDR3 is TGTGCCAGCAGCCCAATAGCGGGCACCCCCTACGAGCAGTACTTC.

The chain combines TRBV28 with TRBJ2-7, with D possibly being TRBD1 (6 bases). This CDR3 spans 19 amino acids. Deletions cut 6 bases from V and 6 bases from J, with 33 bases between. Germline values: CDR1 MDHEN, CDR2 SYDVKM. The CDR3 DNA reads as TGTGCCAGCAGCCCCCCCCCGGCGCCGACAGGTCCTTTTGCGGGCGAGCAGTACTTC. This sequence encodes CASSPPPAPTGPFAGEQYF.

This chain connects TRBV28 to TRBJ1-1; D ambiguous. The CDR3 contains 12 residues. Trimming left V 5 bases short and J 11 bases short, with 15 bases between. Germline-derived CDR1 and CDR2 are MDHEN and SYDVKM. CDR3 protein: CASSPYPKEAFF. CDR3 DNA sequence: TGTGCCAGCAGTCCTTACCCCAAAGAGGCTTTCTTT.

The chain is built from TRBV27 and TRBJ2-1; 12 bases are shared with TRBD2. J was trimmed by 10 bases and V by 3 bases; bases with no gene match: 4. Germline values: CDR1 MNHEY, CDR2 SMNVEV (reference sequence). The CDR3 is 14 residues long. The CDR3: CASSFRLAGAEQFF. The CDR3 bases are TGTGCCAGCAGTTTTAGACTAGCGGGAGCCGAGCAGTTCTTC.